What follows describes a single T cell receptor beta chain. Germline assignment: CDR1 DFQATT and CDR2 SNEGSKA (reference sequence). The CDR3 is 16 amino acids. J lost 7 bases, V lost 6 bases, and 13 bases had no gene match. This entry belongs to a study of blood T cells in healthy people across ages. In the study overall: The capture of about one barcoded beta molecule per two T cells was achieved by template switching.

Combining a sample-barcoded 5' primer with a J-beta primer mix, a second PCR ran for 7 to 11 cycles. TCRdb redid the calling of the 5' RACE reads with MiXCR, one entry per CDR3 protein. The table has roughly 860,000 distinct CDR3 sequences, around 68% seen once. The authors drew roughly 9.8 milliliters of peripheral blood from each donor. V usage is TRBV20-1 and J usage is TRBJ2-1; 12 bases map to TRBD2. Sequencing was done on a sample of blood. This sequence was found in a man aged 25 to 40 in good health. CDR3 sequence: CSAVSSLAGGRNEQFF. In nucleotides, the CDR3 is TGCAGTGCCGTCTCCTCCCTAGCGGGGGGGCGGAATGAGCAGTTCTTC.